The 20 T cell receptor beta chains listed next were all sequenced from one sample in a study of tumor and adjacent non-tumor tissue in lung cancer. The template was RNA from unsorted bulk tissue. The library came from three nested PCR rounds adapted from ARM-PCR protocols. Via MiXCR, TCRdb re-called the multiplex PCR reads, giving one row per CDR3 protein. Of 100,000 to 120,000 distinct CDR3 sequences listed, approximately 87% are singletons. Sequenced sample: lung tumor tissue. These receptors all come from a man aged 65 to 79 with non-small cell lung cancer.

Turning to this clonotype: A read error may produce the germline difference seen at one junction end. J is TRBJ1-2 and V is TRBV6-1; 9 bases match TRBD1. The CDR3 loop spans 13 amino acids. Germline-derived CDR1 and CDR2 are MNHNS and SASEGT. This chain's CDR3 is CVSSAGTGNGYTF. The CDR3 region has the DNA TGTGTCAGCAGTGCAGGGACAGGGAATGGCTACACCTTC.

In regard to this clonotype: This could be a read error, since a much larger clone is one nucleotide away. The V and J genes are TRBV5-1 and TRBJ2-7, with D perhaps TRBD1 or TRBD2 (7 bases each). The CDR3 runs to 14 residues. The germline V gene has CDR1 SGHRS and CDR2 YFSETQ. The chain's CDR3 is CASNLGGGRYEQYF. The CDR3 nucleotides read TGCGCCAGCAACTTGGGAGGGGGCCGCTACGAGCAGTACTTC.

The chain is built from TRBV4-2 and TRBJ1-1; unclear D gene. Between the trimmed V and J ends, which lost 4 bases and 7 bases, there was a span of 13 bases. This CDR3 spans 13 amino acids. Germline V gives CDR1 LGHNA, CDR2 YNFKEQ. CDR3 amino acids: CASSRDRGLEAFF. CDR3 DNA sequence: TGTGCCAGCAGCCGAGATAGAGGGCTTGAAGCTTTCTTT.

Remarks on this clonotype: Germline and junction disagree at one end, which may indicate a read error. CDR3 bases: TGTGCCAACAGCCTAACACCAGGGCCAAATACGCAGTATTTT. As protein: CANSLTPGPNTQYF. The chain joins TRBV11-2 to TRBJ2-3; the D gene is possibly TRBD1 (5 bases). The CDR3 length is 14 residues. CDR1 SGHAT and CDR2 FQNNGV come from the germline V gene.

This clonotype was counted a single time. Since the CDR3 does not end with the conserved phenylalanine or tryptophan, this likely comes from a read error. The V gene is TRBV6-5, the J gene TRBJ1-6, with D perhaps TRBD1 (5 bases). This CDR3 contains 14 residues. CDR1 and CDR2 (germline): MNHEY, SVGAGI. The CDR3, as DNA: TGTACCAGCAGTTACTCGATTGGGGGTTCACCCCTCCACTCT. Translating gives CTSSYSIGGSPLHS.

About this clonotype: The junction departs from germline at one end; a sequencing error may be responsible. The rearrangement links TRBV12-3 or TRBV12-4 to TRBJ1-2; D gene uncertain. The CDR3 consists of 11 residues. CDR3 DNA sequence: TGTGGCAGCACCCTGGGAGATGTCTACACTTTC. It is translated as CGSTLGDVYTF.

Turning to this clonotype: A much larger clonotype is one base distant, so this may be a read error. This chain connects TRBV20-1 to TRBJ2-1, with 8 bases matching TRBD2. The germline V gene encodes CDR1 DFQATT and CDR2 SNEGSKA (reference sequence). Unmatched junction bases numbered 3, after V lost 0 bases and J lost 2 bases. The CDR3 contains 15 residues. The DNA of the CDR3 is TGCAGTGCTAGAGAGGGGCGGGGGGCCTACAATGAGCAGTTCTTC. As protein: CSAREGRGAYNEQFF.

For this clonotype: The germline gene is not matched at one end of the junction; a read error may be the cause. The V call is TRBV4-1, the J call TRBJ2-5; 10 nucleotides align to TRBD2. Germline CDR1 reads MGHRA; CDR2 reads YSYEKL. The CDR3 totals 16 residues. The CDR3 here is CASSCLGLANQETQYF. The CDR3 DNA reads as TGCGCCAGCAGCTGCTTGGGACTAGCGAACCAAGAAACCCAGTACTTC.

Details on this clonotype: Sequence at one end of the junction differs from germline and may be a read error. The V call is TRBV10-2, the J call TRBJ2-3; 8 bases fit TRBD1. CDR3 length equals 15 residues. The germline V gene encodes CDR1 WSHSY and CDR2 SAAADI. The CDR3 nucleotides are TGTGCCAGCAGCGATCAGGGACAGGACACAGATACGCAGTATTTT. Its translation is CASSDQGQDTDTQYF.

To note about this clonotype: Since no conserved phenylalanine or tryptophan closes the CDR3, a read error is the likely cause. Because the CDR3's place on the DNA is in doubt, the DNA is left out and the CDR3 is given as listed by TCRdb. The CDR3 loop is CASTWTSAYNEQLL. This rearrangement joins TRBV2 to TRBJ2-1; TRBD2, the table's D call, was not compared with the DNA. The CDR3 is 14 residues long, ends included. CDR1 is SNHLY and CDR2 is FYNNEI in the germline V gene.

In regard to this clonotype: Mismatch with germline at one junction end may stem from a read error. Here the CDR3 reads CASSPQSGGLMEQNF. For the CDR3, the DNA is TGTGCCAGCAGTCCTCAAAGCGGGGGCCTTATGGAGCAAAACTTC. This chain links TRBV6-2 or TRBV6-3 with TRBJ2-7; TRBD2 matches 8 bases. Germline V lookup: CDR1 MNHEY, CDR2 SVGEGT. The CDR3 extends over 15 amino acids.

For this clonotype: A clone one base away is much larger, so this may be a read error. CDR3 region: CSTRVPGQRPYEQYF. The CDR3 coding sequence is TGCAGTACTAGAGTCCCGGGACAAAGACCCTACGAGCAGTACTTC. The rearrangement uses TRBV20-1 and TRBJ2-7; weak D call: TRBD1 (6 bases). The CDR3 totals 15 residues. Germline loops: CDR1 DFQATT, CDR2 SNEGSKA (reference sequence).

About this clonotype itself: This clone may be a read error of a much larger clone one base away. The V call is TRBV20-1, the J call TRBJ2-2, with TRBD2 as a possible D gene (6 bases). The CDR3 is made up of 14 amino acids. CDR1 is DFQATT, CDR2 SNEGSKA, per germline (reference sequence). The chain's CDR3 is CSALGGSNTGQLFF. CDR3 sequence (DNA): TGCAGTGCTTTGGGGGGTTCGAACACCGGGCAGCTGTTTTTT.

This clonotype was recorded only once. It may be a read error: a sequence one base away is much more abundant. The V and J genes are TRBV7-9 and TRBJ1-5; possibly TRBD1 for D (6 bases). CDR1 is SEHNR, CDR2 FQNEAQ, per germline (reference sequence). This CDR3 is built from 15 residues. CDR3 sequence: CANSLNGQYNQPQHF. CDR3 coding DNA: TGTGCCAACAGCTTAAATGGACAGTACAATCAGCCCCAGCATTTT.

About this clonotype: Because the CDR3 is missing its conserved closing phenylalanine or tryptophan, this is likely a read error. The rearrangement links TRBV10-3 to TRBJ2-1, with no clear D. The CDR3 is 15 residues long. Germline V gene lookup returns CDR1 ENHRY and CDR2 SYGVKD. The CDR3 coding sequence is TGTGCTATCAGTGAGAAGGGCAACTCCTACAATGAGCAGTTCCTC. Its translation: CAISEKGNSYNEQFL.

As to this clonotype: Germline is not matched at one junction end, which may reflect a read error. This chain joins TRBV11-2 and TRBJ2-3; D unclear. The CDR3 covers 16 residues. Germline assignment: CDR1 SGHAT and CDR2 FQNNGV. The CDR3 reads CASSLTLGGSIDTQYF. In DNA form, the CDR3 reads TGTGCCAGCAGCTTAACTCTGGGTGGAAGCATAGATACGCAATATTTT.

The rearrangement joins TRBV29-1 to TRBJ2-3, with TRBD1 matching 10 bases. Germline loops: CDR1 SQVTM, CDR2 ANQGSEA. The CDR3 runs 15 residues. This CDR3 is CSIASGTGETDTQYF. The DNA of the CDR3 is TGCAGTATCGCGTCCGGGACAGGGGAAACAGATACGCAGTATTTT.

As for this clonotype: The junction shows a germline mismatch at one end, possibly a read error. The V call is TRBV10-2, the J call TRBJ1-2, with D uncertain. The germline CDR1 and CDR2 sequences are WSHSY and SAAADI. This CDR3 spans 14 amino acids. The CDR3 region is CASSESRRSVGYTF. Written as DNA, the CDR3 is TGTGCCAGCAGTGAGTCAAGGAGATCGGTCGGCTACACCTTC.

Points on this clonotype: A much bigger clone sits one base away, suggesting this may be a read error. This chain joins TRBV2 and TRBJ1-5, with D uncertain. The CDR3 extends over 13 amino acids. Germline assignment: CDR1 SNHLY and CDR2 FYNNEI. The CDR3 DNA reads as TGTACCAGCAGTGGGTATAAAGGGCAGCCCCAGCATTTT. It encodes CTSSGYKGQPQHF.

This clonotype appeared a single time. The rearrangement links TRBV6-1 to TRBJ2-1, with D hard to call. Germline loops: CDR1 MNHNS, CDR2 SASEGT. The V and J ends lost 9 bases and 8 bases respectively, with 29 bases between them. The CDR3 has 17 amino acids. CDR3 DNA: TGTGCCAGTGCCAATATCGGGTCGCATGGATTGGTCGATGAGCAGTTCTTC. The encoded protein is CASANIGSHGLVDEQFF.